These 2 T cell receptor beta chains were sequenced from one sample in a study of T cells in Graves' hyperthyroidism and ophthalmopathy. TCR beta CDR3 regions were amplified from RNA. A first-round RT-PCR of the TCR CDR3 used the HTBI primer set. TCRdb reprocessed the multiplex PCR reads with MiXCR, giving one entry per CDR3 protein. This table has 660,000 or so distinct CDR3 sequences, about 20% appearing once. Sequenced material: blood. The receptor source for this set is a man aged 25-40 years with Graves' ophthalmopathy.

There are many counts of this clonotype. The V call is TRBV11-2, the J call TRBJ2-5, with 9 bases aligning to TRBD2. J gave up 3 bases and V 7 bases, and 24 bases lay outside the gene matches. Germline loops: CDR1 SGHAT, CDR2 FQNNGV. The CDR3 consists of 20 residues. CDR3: CASTDVGQWGGRAGEETQYF. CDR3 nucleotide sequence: TGTGCCAGCACCGACGTAGGACAGTGGGGCGGGAGGGCCGGAGAAGAGACCCAGTACTTC. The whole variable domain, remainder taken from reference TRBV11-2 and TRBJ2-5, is EAGVAQSPRYKIIEKRQSVAFWCNPISGHATLYWYQQILGQGPKLLIQFQNNGVVDDSQLPKDRFSAERLKGVDSTLKIQPAKLEDSAVYLCASTDVGQWGGRAGEETQYFGPGTRLLVL.

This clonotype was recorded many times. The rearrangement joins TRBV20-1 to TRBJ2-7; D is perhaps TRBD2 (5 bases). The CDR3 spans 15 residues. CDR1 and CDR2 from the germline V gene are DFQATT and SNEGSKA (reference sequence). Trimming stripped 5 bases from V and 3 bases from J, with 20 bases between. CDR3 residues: CSAPRSLEGRYEQYF. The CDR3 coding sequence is TGCAGTGCTCCCCGGAGTCTAGAGGGCCGCTACGAGCAGTACTTC.